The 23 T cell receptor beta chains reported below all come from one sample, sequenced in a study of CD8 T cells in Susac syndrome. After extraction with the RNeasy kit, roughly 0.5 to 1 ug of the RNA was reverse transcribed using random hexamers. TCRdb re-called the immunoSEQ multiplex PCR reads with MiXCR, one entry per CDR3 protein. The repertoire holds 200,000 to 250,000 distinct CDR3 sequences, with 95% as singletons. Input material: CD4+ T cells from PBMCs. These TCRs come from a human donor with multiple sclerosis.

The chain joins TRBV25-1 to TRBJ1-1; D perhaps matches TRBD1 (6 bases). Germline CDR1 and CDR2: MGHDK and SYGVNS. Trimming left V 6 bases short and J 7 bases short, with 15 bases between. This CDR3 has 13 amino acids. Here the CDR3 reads CASRGPGHREAFF. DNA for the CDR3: TGTGCCAGCAGGGGACCGGGACACCGTGAAGCTTTCTTT.

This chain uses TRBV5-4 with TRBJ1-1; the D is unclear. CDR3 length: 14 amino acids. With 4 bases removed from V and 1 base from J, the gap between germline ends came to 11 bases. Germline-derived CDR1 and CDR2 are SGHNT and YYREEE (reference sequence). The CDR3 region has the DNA TGTGCCAGCAGCCTGGAGACCACGAACACTGAAGCTTTCTTT. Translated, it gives CASSLETTNTEAFF. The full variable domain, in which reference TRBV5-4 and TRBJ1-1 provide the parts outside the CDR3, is ETGVTQSPTHLIKTRGQQVTLRCSSQSGHNTVSWYQQALGQGPQFIFQYYREEENGRGNFPPRFSGLQFPNYSSELNVNALELDDSALYLCASSLETTNTEAFFGQGTRLTVV.

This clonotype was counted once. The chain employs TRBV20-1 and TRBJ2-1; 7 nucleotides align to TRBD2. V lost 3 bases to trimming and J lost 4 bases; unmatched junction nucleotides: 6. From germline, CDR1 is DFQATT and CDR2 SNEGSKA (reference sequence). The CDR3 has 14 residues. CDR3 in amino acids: CSASRSSGYNEQFF. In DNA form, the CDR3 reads TGCAGTGCTAGTCGCTCTAGCGGATACAATGAGCAGTTCTTC.

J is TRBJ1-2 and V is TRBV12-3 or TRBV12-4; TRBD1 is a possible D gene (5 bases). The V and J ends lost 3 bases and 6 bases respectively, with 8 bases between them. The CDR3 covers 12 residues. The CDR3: CASSLGEDGYTF. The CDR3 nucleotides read TGTGCCAGCAGTTTGGGGGAGGATGGCTACACCTTC.

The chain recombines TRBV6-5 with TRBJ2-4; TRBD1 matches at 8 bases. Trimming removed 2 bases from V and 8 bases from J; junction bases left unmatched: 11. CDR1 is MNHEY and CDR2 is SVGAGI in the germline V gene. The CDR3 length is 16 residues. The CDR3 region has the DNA TGTGCCAGCAGTTACAAGCCGTGGACAGGGAAAGACATTCAGTACTTC. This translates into CASSYKPWTGKDIQYF.

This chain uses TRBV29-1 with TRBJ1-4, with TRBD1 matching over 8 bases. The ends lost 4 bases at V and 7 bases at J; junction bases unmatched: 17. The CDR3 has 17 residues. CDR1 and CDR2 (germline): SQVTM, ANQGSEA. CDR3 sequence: CSVAVGREGQGCEKLFF. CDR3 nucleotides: TGCAGCGTTGCCGTCGGCAGGGAAGGACAGGGATGTGAAAAACTGTTTTTT.

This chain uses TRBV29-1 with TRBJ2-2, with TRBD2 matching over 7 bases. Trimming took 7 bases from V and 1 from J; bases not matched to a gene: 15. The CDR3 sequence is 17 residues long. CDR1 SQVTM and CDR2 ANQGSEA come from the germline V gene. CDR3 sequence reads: CSAETSNLIGNTGELFF. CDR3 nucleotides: TGCAGCGCTGAGACTAGCAACCTTATTGGGAACACCGGGGAGCTGTTTTTT.

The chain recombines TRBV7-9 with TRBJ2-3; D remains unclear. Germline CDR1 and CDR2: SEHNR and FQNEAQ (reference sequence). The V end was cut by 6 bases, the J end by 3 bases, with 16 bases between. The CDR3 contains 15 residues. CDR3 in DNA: TGTGCCAGCAGGGAAACCGGCTCCGTAACAGATACGCAGTATTTT. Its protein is CASRETGSVTDTQYF.

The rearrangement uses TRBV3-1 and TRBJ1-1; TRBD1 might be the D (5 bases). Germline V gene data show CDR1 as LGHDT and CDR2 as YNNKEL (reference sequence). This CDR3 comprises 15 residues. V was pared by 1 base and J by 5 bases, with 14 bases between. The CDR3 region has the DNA TGTGCCAGCAGCCAAGCGGCAGGGTTGGATACTGAAGCTTTCTTT. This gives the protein CASSQAAGLDTEAFF.

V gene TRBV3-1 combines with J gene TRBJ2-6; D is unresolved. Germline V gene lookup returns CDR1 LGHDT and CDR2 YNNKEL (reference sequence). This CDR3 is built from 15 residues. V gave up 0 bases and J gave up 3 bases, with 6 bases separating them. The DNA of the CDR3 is TGTGCCAGCAGCCAAGATTTAAGTGGGGCCAACGTCCTGACTTTC. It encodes CASSQDLSGANVLTF.

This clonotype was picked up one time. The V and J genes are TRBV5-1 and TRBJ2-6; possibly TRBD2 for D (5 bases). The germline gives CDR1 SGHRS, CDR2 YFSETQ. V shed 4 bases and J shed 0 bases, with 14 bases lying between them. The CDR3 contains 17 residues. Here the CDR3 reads CASSPQTSSSGANVLTF. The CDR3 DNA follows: TGCGCCAGCAGCCCCCAAACTAGTAGCTCTGGGGCCAACGTCCTGACTTTC.

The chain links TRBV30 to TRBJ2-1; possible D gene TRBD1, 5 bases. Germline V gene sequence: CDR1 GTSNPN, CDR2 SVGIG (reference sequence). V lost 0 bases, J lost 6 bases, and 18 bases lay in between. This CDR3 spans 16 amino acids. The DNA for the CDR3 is TGTGCCTGGAGTGTACAGGAGTCCTCACTACCCAATGAGCAGTTCTTC. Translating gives CAWSVQESSLPNEQFF.

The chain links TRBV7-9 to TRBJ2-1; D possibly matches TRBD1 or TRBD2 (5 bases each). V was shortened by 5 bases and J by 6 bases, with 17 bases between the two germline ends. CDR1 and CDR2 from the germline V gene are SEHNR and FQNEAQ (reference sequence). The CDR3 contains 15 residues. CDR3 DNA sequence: TGTGCCAGCAGCCCCCAGCGAGGGGTCGGCAATGAGCAGTTCTTC. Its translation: CASSPQRGVGNEQFF.

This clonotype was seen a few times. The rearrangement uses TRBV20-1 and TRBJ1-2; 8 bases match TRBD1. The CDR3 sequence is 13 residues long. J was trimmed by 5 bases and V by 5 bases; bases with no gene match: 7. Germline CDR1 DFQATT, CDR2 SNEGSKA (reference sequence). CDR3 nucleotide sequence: TGCAGTGCTTCCGGACAGGGCGGGTATGGCTACACCTTC. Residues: CSASGQGGYGYTF.

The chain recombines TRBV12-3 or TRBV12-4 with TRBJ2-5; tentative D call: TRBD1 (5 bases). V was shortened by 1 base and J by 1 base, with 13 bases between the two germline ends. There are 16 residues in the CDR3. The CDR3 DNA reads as TGTGCCAGCAGTTTAGGGGGCAGGGAAATCCAAGAGACCCAGTACTTC. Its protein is CASSLGGREIQETQYF.

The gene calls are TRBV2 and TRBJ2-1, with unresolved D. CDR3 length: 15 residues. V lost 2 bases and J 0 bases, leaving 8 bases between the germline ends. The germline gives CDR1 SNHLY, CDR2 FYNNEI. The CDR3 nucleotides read TGTGCCAGCAGTGAATTCGGAAACTCCTACAATGAGCAGTTCTTC. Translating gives CASSEFGNSYNEQFF.

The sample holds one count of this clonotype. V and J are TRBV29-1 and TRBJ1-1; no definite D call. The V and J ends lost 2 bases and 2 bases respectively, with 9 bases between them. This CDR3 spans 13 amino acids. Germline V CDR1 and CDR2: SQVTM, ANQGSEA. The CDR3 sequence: CSVERVPNTEAFF. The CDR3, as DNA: TGCAGCGTTGAACGCGTCCCTAACACTGAAGCTTTCTTT.

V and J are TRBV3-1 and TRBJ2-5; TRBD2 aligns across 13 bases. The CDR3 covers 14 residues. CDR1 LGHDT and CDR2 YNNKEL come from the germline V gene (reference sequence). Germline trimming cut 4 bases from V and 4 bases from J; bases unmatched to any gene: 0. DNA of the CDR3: TGTGCCAGCAGCCGACTAGCGGGGGGAGAGACCCAGTACTTC. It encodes CASSRLAGGETQYF.

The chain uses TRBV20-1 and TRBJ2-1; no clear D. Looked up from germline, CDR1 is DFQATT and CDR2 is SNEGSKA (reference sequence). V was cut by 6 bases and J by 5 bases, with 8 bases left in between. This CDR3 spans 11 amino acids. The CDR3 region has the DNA TGCAGTGCCGACACCCACAATGAGCAGTTCTTC. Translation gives CSADTHNEQFF.

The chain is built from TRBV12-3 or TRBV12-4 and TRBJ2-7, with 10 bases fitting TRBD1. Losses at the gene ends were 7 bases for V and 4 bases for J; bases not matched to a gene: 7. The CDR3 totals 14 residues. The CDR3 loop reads CASKKGQGIYEQYF. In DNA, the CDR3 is TGTGCCAGCAAGAAGGGACAGGGGATATACGAGCAGTACTTC.

The CDR3 loop reads CASSQFGPSGNTIYF. The CDR3 bases are TGTGCCAGCAGCCAATTCGGCCCCTCTGGAAACACCATATATTTT. This sequence joins TRBV3-1 and TRBJ1-3; D is undetermined. CDR3 length: 15 amino acids. Deletions cut 2 bases from V and 0 bases from J, with 8 bases between. In germline, CDR1 is LGHDT, CDR2 YNNKEL (reference sequence). Combining the CDR3 with reference TRBV3-1 and TRBJ1-3 gives the whole variable domain DTAVSQTPKYLVTQMGNDKSIKCEQNLGHDTMYWYKQDSKKFLKIMFSYNNKELIINETVPNRFSPKSPDKAHLNLHINSLELGDSAVYFCASSQFGPSGNTIYFGEGSWLTVV.

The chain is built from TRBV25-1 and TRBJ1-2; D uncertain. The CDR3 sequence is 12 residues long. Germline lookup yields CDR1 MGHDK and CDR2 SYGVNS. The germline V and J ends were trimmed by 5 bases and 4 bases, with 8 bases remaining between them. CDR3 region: CASSRTLYGYTF. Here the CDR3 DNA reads TGTGCCAGCAGTAGAACACTCTATGGCTACACCTTC.

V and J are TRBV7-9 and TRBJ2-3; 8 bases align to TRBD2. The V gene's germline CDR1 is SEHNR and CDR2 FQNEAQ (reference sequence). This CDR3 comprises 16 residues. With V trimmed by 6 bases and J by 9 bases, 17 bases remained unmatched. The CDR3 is CASRPPRGEPQGTQYF. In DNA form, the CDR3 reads TGTGCCAGCAGGCCACCGCGGGGGGAACCCCAGGGCACGCAGTATTTT.